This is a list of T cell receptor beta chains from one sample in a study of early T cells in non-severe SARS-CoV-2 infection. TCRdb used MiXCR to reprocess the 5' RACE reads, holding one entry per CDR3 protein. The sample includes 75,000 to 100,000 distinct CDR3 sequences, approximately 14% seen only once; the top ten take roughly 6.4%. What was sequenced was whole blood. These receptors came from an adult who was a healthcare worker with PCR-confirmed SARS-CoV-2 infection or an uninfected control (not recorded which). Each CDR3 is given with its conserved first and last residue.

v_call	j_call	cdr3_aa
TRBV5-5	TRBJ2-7	CASSLEKGVIYEQYF
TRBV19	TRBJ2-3	CASSPGLAGQTQYF
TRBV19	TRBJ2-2	CASSPGAQATGELFF
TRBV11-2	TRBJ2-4	CASSRDRVLHIQYF
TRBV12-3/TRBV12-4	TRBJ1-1	CASSSAGNTEAFF
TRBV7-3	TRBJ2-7	CASSLGGQNYEQYF
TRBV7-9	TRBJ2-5	CASSPGQPQETQYF
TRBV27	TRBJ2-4	CASRKPGAKNIQYF
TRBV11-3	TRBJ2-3	CASSAGTSGSKDTQYF
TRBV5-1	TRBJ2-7	CASSLTIRRGPSLAGVHEQYF
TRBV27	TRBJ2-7	CASSARNLEQYF
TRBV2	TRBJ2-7	CASRVGTGTYEQYF
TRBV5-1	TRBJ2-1	CASSLAPTNEQFF
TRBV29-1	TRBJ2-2	CSVDGKGTNTGELFF
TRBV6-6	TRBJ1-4	CASGTGATNEKLFF
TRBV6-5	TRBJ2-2	CASSYTAGGNTGELFF
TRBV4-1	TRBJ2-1	CASSETSGNGEQFF
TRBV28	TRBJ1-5	CASSPLREEQPQHF
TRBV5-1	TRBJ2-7	CASSPLAGGTSNAYEQYF
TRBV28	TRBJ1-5	CASSPMGQPQHF
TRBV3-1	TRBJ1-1	CASSRVMNTEAFF
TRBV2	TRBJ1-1	CASNLGVWNTEAFF
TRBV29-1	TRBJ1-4	CSARTAEGEKLFF
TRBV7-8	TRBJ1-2	CASSGRDNYGYTF
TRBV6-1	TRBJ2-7	CASSAGGLSAYEQYF
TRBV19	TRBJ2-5	CASSNRDWTQYF
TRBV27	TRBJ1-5	CASSLYHLNQPQHF
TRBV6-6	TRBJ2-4	CASSYHPSVDAKNIQYF
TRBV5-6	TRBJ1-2	CASRTRGGLYGYTF
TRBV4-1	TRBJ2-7	CASSQVEQYEQYF
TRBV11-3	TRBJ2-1	CASSLDSDAGKFF
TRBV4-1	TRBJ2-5	CASSHYPGGGNQRAQYF
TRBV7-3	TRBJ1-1	CASSLSPLNTEAFF
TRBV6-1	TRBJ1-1	CASRMDRDTEAFF
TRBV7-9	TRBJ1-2	CASSQVEGYGYTF
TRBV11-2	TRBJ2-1	CASSLGGEGLHYNEQFF
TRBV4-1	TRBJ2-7	CASSQTDSPTYEQYF
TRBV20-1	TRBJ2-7	CSAHQGASATYEQYF
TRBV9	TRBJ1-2	CASSPRAQVYGYTF
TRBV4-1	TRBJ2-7	CASSRDRLQHEQYF
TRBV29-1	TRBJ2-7	CSVFWAGTYEQYF
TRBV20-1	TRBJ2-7	CSAAATGGLSYEQYF
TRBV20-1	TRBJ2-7	CSATDGQGADHEQYF
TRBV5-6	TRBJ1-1	CASSPGQSNLEAFF
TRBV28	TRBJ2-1	CASSPLGSSGSYNEQFF
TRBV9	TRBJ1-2	CASSVHDSGGHYGYTF
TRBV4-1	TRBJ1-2	CASSQAFTGEDYGYTF
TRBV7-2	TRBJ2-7	CASSGRVPELEQYF